Listed below are T cell receptor beta chains from one sample, sequenced in a study of cytomegalovirus exposure and HLA in healthy donors. This table comes from immunoSEQ multiplex PCR, and its TCRdb copy is limited to in-frame clones, with some not included. The profile shows around 150,000 clones, around 78% of them singletons. The material sequenced was PBMCs. These receptors all stem from a woman between 35 and 50 years old in good health and CMV-seronegative. CDR3s include the opening cysteine and the closing phenylalanine or tryptophan. D genes are given only for firm matches. Size is stated for part of the rows, as once, few or many counts, or as a class when the clone is expanded.

TRBV28	.	.	TRBJ1-4	CASSLSGSNEKLFF	TGTGCCAGCAGTTTATCGGGTTCTAATGAAAAACTGTTTTTT
TRBV6-5	.	once	TRBJ1-2	CASSLGRGDGYTF	TGTGCCAGCAGTTTGGGCAGGGGAGACGGCTACACCTTC
TRBV18	TRBD1	.	TRBJ2-1	CASAIQGIGIEQFF	TGTGCCAGCGCGATACAGGGGATAGGGATTGAGCAGTTCTTC
TRBV18	TRBD2	.	TRBJ2-7	CASSPLVAGGSEQYF	TGTGCCAGCTCACCATTAGTAGCGGGAGGGAGCGAGCAGTACTTC
TRBV30	.	few	TRBJ2-7	CAWSNEALARYEQYF	TGTGCCTGGAGTAACGAAGCGCTAGCGCGTTACGAGCAGTACTTC
TRBV2	.	few	TRBJ1-1	CASTGQTNTEAFF	TGTGCCAGCACAGGACAGACGAACACTGAAGCTTTCTTT
TRBV9	.	.	TRBJ1-2	CASSVDSLPGYTF	TGTGCCAGCAGCGTAGACAGCCTCCCTGGCTACACCTTC
TRBV7-8	TRBD2	.	TRBJ2-2	CASSLSSGRNTGELFF	TGTGCCAGCAGCTTGTCTAGCGGGAGGAACACCGGGGAGCTGTTTTTT
TRBV1	.	.	TRBJ2-5	CTSSRTSGRLETQYF	TGCACCAGCAGTCGAACTAGCGGGAGGCTTGAGACCCAGTACTTC
TRBV6-6	.	.	TRBJ2-2	CASSYPPSGDTGELFF	TGTGCCAGCAGTTATCCCCCCAGCGGTGACACCGGGGAGCTGTTTTTT
TRBV9	.	.	TRBJ2-3	CASSAGGDTQYF	TGTGCCAGCAGCGCAGGGGGGGATACGCAGTATTTT
TRBV5-6	.	.	TRBJ2-3	CASSSVKPDTQYF	TGTGCCAGCAGCTCCGTAAAGCCAGATACGCAGTATTTT
TRBV5-1	TRBD1	.	TRBJ2-7	CASSANRGSEYEQYF	TGCGCCAGCAGCGCTAACAGGGGTTCGGAGTACGAGCAGTACTTC
TRBV9	TRBD2	.	TRBJ2-7	CASSPGGVGYEQYF	TGTGCCAGCAGCCCGGGGGGAGTCGGATACGAGCAGTACTTC
TRBV28	TRBD2	.	TRBJ2-1	CASSPAGGPSNEQFF	TGTGCCAGCAGCCCCGCGGGAGGGCCTAGTAATGAGCAGTTCTTC
TRBV14	TRBD1	.	TRBJ1-1	CASSPDREHSEAFF	TGTGCCAGCAGCCCGGACAGGGAACATAGTGAAGCTTTCTTT
TRBV5-1	TRBD1	.	TRBJ2-3	CASSLADRVDFTDTQYF	TGCGCCAGCAGCTTGGCGGACAGGGTCGACTTTACAGATACGCAGTATTTT
TRBV6-5	TRBD1	.	TRBJ1-3	CASSYGQGVAGNTIYF	TGTGCCAGCAGTTACGGACAGGGAGTAGCTGGAAACACCATATATTTT
TRBV6-1	TRBD1	.	TRBJ1-5	CASNGQGGNQPQHF	TGTGCCAGCAATGGACAGGGGGGCAATCAGCCCCAGCATTTT
TRBV7-8	TRBD2	.	TRBJ2-1	CASSLRLAHNEQFF	TGTGCCAGCAGCTTGCGACTAGCGCACAATGAGCAGTTCTTC
TRBV6-1	TRBD2	.	TRBJ2-1	CASSRQREGRNEQFF	TGTGCCAGCAGTCGCCAGCGGGAGGGCCGGAATGAGCAGTTCTTC
TRBV9	TRBD1	.	TRBJ2-5	CASSVNRGRQETQYF	TGTGCCAGCAGCGTGAACAGGGGGCGCCAAGAGACCCAGTACTTC
TRBV7-2	.	.	TRBJ2-7	CASSKDWDEQYF	TGTGCCAGCAGCAAGGACTGGGACGAGCAGTACTTC
TRBV27	.	.	TRBJ1-5	CASSSGHSSNQPQHF	TGTGCCAGCAGTTCTGGACATAGTAGCAATCAGCCCCAGCATTTT
TRBV7-9	.	.	TRBJ1-2	CASSLLSDGYTF	TGTGCCAGCAGCTTATTATCTGATGGCTACACCTTC
TRBV27	.	few	TRBJ1-5	CASSLSYGGNSNQPQHF	TGTGCCAGCAGTTTATCGTACGGAGGAAATAGCAATCAGCCCCAGCATTTT
TRBV2	.	.	TRBJ2-2	CASRRDGELFF	TGTGCCAGCAGACGGGACGGGGAGCTGTTTTTT
TRBV11-3	.	few	TRBJ2-1	CASSRRQGGGSLHNEQFF	TGTGCCAGCAGCCGTCGACAGGGTGGGGGGTCCTTACACAATGAGCAGTTCTTC
TRBV6-6	TRBD1	few	TRBJ1-4	CASSIDQGAPGEKLFF	TGTGCCAGCAGTATCGATCAGGGGGCTCCTGGTGAAAAACTGTTTTTT
TRBV20-1	.	once	TRBJ1-1	CSAIRDEAFF	TGCAGTGCTATAAGAGATGAAGCTTTCTTT
TRBV5-4	.	.	TRBJ1-4	CASSPRGGRTNEKLFF	TGTGCCAGCAGCCCCAGGGGCGGTCGGACTAATGAAAAACTGTTTTTT
TRBV5-1	TRBD1	.	TRBJ1-1	CASSPGTENTEAFF	TGCGCCAGCAGCCCCGGGACAGAGAACACTGAAGCTTTCTTT
TRBV28	TRBD2	.	TRBJ2-1	CASRLAGPNEQFF	TGTGCCAGTCGACTAGCGGGTCCTAATGAGCAGTTCTTC
TRBV30	TRBD2	.	TRBJ2-7	CAWTPPGLAGVGGEQYF	TGTGCCTGGACCCCTCCGGGACTAGCGGGAGTAGGGGGCGAGCAGTACTTC
TRBV2	.	.	TRBJ2-2	CASRNSPLNTGELFF	TGTGCCAGCAGAAACAGCCCTCTCAACACCGGGGAGCTGTTTTTT
TRBV27	TRBD1	once	TRBJ1-2	CASSLGGSSGTGRSGYTF	TGTGCCAGCAGTCTGGGGGGGAGCTCCGGGACAGGGAGGAGTGGCTACACCTTC
TRBV2	.	.	TRBJ2-3	CASSERTGADTQYF	TGTGCCAGCAGTGAAAGGACTGGGGCAGATACGCAGTATTTT
TRBV29-1	.	few	TRBJ2-7	CSVVEGRSYEQYF	TGCAGCGTTGTGGAGGGTAGGTCCTACGAGCAGTACTTC
TRBV19	TRBD2	.	TRBJ2-2	CASIPSGRIGTGELFF	TGTGCCAGTATCCCTAGCGGGAGGATCGGGACCGGGGAGCTGTTTTTT
TRBV10-3	TRBD2	.	TRBJ2-1	CAIAGGSGEQFF	TGTGCCATCGCGGGAGGGAGCGGGGAGCAGTTCTTC
TRBV27	TRBD2	once	TRBJ2-5	CASNHPGLAEGGMIETQYF	TGTGCCAGCAATCATCCTGGACTAGCGGAGGGAGGGATGATAGAGACCCAGTACTTC